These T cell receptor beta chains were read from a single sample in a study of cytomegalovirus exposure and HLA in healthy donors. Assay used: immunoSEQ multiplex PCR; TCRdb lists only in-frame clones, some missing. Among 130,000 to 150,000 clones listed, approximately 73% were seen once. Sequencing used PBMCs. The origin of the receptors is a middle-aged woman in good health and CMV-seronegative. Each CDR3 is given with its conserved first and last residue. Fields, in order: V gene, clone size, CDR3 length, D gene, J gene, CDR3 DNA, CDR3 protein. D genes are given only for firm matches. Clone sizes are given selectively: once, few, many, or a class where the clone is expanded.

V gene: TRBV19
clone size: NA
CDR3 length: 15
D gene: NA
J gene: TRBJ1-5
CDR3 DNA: TGTGCCAGTAGTAGGGGCCAGGGTGGCAATCAGCCCCAGCATTTT
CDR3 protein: CASSRGQGGNQPQHF

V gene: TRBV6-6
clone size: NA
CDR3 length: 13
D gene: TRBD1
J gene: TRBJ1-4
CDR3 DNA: TGTGCCAGCAGGGGACAGGGAAATGAAAAACTGTTTTTT
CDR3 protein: CASRGQGNEKLFF

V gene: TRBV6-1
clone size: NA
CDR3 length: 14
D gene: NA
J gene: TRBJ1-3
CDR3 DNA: TGTGCCAGCAGTCTGGCTTTTACTGGAAACACCATATATTTT
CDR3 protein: CASSLAFTGNTIYF

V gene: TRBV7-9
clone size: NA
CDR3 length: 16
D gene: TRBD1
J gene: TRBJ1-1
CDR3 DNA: TGTGCCAGCAGCCTTTTTCCACAGGGGACCAACACTGAAGCTTTCTTT
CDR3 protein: CASSLFPQGTNTEAFF

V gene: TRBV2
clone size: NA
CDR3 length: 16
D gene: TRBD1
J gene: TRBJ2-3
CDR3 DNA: TGTGCCAGCAGGCAGGGGACAGTCACTCCCACAGATACGCAGTATTTT
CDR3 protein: CASRQGTVTPTDTQYF

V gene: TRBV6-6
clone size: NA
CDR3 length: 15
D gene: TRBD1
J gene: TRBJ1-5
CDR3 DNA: TGTGCCACCCAGAGGGACAGGGGGCCTCAGCAGCCCCAGCATTTT
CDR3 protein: CATQRDRGPQQPQHF

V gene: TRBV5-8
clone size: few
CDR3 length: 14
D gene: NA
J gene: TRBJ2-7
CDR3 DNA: TGTGCCAGCACCAATCTAGAGAGTGCCCACGAGCAGTACTTC
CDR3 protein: CASTNLESAHEQYF

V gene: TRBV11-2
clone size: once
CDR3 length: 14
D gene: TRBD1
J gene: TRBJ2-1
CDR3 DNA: TGTGCCAGCAGCTCCGGGACAGGGGACAATGAGCAGTTCTTC
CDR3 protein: CASSSGTGDNEQFF

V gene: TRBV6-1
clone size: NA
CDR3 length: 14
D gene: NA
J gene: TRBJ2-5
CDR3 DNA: TGTGCCAGCAGTCTCGACAGAGAGCAAGAGACCCAGTACTTC
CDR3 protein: CASSLDREQETQYF

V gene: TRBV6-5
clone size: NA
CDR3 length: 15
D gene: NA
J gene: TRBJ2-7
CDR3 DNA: TGTGCCAGCAGTTATTCGACAGGTCCTTCCTACGAGCAGTACTTC
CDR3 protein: CASSYSTGPSYEQYF

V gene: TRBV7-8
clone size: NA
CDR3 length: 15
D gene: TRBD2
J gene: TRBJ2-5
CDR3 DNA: TGTGCCAGCAGCTCGGGACTAGCGGGTCTAGAGACCCAGTACTTC
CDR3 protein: CASSSGLAGLETQYF

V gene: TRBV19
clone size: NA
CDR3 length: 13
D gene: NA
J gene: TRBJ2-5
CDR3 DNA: TGTGCCGCGGGGAAGTCGATCGAAGAGACCCAGTACTTC
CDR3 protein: CAAGKSIEETQYF

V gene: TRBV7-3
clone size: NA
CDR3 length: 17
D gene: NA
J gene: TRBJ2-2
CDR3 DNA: TGTGCCAGCAGCCTATATCTTGGGGGCGTGGGCACCGGGGAGCTGTTTTTT
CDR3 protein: CASSLYLGGVGTGELFF

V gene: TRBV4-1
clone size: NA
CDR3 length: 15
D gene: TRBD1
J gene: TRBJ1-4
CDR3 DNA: TGCGCCAGCAGCCCCGTGCGGGACAGCTATGAAAAACTGTTTTTT
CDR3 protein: CASSPVRDSYEKLFF

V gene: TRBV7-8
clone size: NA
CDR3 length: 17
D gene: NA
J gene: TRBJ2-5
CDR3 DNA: TGTGCCAGCAGCTTAGATATTCTGGTCAGAAAGCAAGAGACCCAGTACTTC
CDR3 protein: CASSLDILVRKQETQYF

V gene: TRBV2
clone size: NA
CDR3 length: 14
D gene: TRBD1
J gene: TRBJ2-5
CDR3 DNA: TGTGCCAGCACGAGGGTCAGGGGGACCGAGACCCAGTACTTC
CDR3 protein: CASTRVRGTETQYF

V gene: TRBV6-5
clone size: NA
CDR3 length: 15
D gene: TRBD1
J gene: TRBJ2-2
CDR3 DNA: TGTGCCAGCAGCTGGGACAGGGATAACACCGGGGAGCTGTTTTTT
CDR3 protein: CASSWDRDNTGELFF

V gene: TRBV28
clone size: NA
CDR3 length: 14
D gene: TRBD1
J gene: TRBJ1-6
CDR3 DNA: TGTGCCAGCAGGACAGGGCCAGAGGGTTCACCCCTCCACTTT
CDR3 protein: CASRTGPEGSPLHF

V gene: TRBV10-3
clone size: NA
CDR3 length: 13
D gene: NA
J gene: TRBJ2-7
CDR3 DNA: TGTGCCATCAAGGTGAACAGGGATGACGAGCAGTACTTC
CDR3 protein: CAIKVNRDDEQYF

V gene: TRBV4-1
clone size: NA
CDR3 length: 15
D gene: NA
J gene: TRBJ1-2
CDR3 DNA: TGCGCCAGCAGCCAAGTTGAGGGGGATCCCTGGGGCTACACCTTC
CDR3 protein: CASSQVEGDPWGYTF

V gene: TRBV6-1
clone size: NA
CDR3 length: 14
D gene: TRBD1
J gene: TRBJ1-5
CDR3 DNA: TGTGCCAGCAGCGCAGGGGGCTCCGGTCAGCCCCAGCATTTT
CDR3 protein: CASSAGGSGQPQHF

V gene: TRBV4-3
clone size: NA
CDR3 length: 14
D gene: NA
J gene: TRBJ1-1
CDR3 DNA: TGCGCCAGCAGCCAATTCACAGGGAACACTGAAGCTTTCTTT
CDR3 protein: CASSQFTGNTEAFF

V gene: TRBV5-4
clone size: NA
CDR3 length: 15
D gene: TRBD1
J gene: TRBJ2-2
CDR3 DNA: TGTGCCAGCAGGCGGACAGGGGGTCCCGCCGGGGAGCTGTTTTTT
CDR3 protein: CASRRTGGPAGELFF

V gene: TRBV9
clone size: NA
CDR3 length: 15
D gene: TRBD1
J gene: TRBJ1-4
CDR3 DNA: TGTGCCAGCAGCGTAGGACAGGGGACTAATGAAAAACTGTTTTTT
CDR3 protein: CASSVGQGTNEKLFF

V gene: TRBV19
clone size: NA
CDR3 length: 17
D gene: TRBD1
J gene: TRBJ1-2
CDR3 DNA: TGTGCCAGTAGTATTGGGGCAGGGGGTCGTGTAAACTATGGCTACACCTTC
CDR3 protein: CASSIGAGGRVNYGYTF

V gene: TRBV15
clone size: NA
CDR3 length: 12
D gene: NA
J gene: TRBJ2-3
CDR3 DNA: TGTGCCACCAGCCAGGGCGCAGATACGCAGTATTTT
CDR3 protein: CATSQGADTQYF

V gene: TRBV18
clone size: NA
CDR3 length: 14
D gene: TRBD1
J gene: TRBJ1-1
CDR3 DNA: TGTGCCAGCTCACCACCGGGACAGGGGACCGAAGCTTTCTTT
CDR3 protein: CASSPPGQGTEAFF

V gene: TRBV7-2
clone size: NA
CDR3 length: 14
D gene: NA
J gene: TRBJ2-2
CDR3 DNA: TGTGCCAGCAGCTTTCTTCAGGGGTCCGGGGAGCTGTTTTTT
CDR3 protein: CASSFLQGSGELFF

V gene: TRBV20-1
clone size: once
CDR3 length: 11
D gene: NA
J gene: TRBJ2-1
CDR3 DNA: TGCAGTCCGAATAGCGGCTCGGAGCAGTTCTTC
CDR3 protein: CSPNSGSEQFF

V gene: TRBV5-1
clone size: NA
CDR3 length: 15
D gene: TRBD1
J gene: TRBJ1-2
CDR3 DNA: TGCGCCAGCAGCTTTAGTGGGACAGGGATAGATGGCTACACCTTC
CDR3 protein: CASSFSGTGIDGYTF

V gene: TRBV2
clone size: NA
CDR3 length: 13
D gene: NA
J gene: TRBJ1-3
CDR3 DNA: TGTGCCAGCAGCGGGACTGATGGAAACACCATATATTTT
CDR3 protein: CASSGTDGNTIYF

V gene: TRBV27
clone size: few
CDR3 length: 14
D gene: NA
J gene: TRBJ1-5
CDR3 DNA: TGTGCCAGCAGTCAGCAGGGAGCGGGGCAGCCCCAGCATTTT
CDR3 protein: CASSQQGAGQPQHF

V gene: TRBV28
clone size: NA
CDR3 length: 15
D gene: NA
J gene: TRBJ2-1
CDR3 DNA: TGTGCCAGCAGGCAACGTGGCAGGACCTACAATGAGCAGTTCTTC
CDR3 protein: CASRQRGRTYNEQFF

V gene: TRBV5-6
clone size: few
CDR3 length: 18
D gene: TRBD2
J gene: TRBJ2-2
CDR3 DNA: TGTGCCAGCAGCTTGGGGCCCCTAGCGGGGGAGAACACCGGGGAGCTGTTTTTT
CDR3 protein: CASSLGPLAGENTGELFF

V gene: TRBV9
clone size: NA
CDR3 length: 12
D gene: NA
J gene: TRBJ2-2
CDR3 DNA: TGTGCCAGCAGCGTCAGGACCGGGGAGCTGTTTTTT
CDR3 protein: CASSVRTGELFF

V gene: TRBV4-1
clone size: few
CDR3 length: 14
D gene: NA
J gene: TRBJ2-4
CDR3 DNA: TGCGCCAGCAGCCTAGTATGGGCTTTGAGCATTCAGTACTTC
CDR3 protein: CASSLVWALSIQYF

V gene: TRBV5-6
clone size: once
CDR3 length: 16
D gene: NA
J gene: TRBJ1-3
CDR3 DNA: TGTGCCAGCAGCTTGGGGGCAGATCTCTCTGGAAACACCATATATTTT
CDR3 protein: CASSLGADLSGNTIYF

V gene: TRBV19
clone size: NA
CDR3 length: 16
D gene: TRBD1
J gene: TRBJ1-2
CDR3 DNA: TGTGCCAGTAGTGAAACGACAGGGGGCGCGGACTATGGCTACACCTTC
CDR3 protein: CASSETTGGADYGYTF

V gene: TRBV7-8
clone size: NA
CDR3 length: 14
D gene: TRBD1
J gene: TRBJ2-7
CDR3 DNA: TGTGCCAGCAGCTTAGGCAGGGACAGCTACGAGCAGTACTTC
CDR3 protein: CASSLGRDSYEQYF

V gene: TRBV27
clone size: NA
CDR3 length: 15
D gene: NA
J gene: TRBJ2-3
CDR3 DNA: TGTGCCAGCAGTTTACGCCGGGACTTCGCCGATACGCAGTATTTT
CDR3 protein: CASSLRRDFADTQYF

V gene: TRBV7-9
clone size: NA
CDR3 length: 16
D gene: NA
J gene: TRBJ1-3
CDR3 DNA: TGTGCCAGCAGCTTAGTTTACGGGAACTCTGGAAACACCATATATTTT
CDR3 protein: CASSLVYGNSGNTIYF

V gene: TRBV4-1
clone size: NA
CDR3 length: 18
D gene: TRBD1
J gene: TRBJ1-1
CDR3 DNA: TGCGCCAGCAGCCAAGATAGGATAGGGGACAGTTTGAACACTGAAGCTTTCTTT
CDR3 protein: CASSQDRIGDSLNTEAFF

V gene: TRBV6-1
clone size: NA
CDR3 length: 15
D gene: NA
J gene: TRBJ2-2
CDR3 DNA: TGTGCCAGCAGCCAGACAGGAGCCCTCACCGGGGAGCTGTTTTTT
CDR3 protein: CASSQTGALTGELFF

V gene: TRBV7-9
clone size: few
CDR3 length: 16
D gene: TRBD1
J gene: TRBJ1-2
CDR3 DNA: TGTGCCAGCAGCCCACCCGGGACAGCCAGTAACTATGGCTACACCTTC
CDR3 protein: CASSPPGTASNYGYTF

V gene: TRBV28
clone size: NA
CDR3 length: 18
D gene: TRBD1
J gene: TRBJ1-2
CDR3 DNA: TGTGCCAGCAGCAAGTTAGCGGGAGGGGGCACAAAATCCTATGGCTACACCTTC
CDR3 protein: CASSKLAGGGTKSYGYTF

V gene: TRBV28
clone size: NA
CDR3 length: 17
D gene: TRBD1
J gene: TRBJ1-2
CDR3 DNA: TGTGCCAGCAGTACCGAAGCGACAGGGGGCCTGGCCAATGGCTACACCTTC
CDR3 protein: CASSTEATGGLANGYTF

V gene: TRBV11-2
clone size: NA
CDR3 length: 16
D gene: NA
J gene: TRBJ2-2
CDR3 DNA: TGTGCCAGCAGCTTAGAGTTGCGGGGGAACACCGGGGAGCTGTTTTTT
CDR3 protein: CASSLELRGNTGELFF

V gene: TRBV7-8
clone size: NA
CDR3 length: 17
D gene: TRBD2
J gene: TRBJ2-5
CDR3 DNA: TGTGCCAGCAGCCTGAGCGGGACTAGCGTATATGAGGAGACCCAGTACTTC
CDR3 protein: CASSLSGTSVYEETQYF

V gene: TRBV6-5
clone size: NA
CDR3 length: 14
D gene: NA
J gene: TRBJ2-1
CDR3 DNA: TGTGCGAGCCGAGCAGGTGGGTTTGGAAATGAGCAGTTCTTC
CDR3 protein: CASRAGGFGNEQFF

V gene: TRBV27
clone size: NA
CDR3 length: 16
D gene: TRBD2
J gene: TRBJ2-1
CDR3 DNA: TGTGCCAGCAGTTTAACCACGGGACTAGCGGGGCACGAGCAGTTCTTC
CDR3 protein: CASSLTTGLAGHEQFF

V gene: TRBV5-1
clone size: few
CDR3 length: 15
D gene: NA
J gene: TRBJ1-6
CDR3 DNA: TGCGCCAGCAGCTTGGGAGCAGGTCCTATCTCACCCCTCCACTTT
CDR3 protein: CASSLGAGPISPLHF

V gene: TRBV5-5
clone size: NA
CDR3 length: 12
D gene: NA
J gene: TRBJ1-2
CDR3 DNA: TGTGCCAGCAGCTTTCAAGGAGACGGCTACACCTTC
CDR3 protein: CASSFQGDGYTF